The sequence of this TCR beta chain was determined in a study of blood T cell repertoires in COVID-19. The overall study: Donors in the United States, Italy and Spain gave samples during acute or convalescent COVID-19. T cells, B-cell-depleted T cells, or PBMCs supplied cDNA or gDNA.

Authors' methods: By means of reference gene primer amplification, nucleated cell counts were estimated. Assay: immunoSEQ multiplex PCR; the TCRdb copy retains only in-frame clones and omits some. V, J and clone size were drawn from that table, and D and trimming were deduced from the DNA. The sample consists of about 74,000 clones, 80% to 90% of them appearing once. Trimming left V 0 bases short and J 5 bases short, with 11 bases between. This CDR3 has 14 residues. The germline V gene has CDR1 SGHRS and CDR2 YFSETQ. This receptor was taken from a woman of 80 years or more with active or convalescent COVID-19. The specimen was peripheral blood. V gene TRBV5-1 combines with J gene TRBJ2-5, with D perhaps TRBD1 (5 bases). As DNA, the CDR3 is TGCGCCAGCAGCTTGGCAGGGTTGGAGGAGACCCAGTACTTC. Amino acids: CASSLAGLEETQYF.